Listed here are 22 T cell receptor beta chains from one sample, sequenced in a study of blood T cell repertoires in COVID-19. Some clones are missing from TCRdb's copy, which holds only in-frame ones; the method was immunoSEQ multiplex PCR. This table holds around 290,000 clones, around 88% found once. The sequenced sample consisted of peripheral blood. Source of these receptors: a woman in her 70s with COVID-19, enrolled during active disease.

V is TRBV30 and J is TRBJ2-3; D is unclear. V was trimmed by 2 bases and J by 2 bases, leaving 5 bases between them. Germline assignment: CDR1 GTSNPN and CDR2 SVGIG (reference sequence). The CDR3 runs to 12 residues. CDR3 DNA: TGTGCCTGGAGTACTCACACAGATACGCAGTATTTT. Residues: CAWSTHTDTQYF.

This sequence joins TRBV27 and TRBJ2-1, with TRBD1 identical over 9 bases. V shed 5 bases and J 6 bases; nucleotides not matched to a gene: 2. In germline, CDR1 is MNHEY, CDR2 SMNVEV (reference sequence). This CDR3 has 13 residues. This CDR3 is CASSPGQGNEQFF. Here the CDR3 DNA reads TGTGCCAGCAGTCCGGGACAGGGCAATGAGCAGTTCTTC.

The chain carries TRBV7-9 and TRBJ2-1, with 10 bases fitting TRBD1. Germline CDR1 reads SEHNR; CDR2 reads FQNEAQ (reference sequence). With 4 bases clipped from V and 7 bases from J, the junction kept 7 bases outside the gene matches. This CDR3 is built from 15 residues. CDR3 region: CASSSQTGGGNEQFF. CDR3 coding DNA: TGTGCCAGCAGCTCTCAGACAGGGGGCGGGAATGAGCAGTTCTTC.

This clone was observed a few times. The chain couples TRBV10-2 to TRBJ1-3; D is perhaps TRBD1 (6 bases). This CDR3 contains 14 residues. The V end was cut by 6 bases, the J end by 7 bases, with 16 bases between. The germline V gene has CDR1 WSHSY and CDR2 SAAADI. CDR3 protein: CASSVTGQGNTIYF. CDR3 DNA sequence: TGCGCCAGCAGCGTGACAGGCCAGGGGAACACCATATATTTT.

This chain links TRBV18 with TRBJ1-2; no definite D call. The CDR3 spans 15 residues. Deletions cut 6 bases from V and 4 bases from J, with 18 bases between. CDR1 and CDR2 (germline): KGHSH, LQKENI. The CDR3 spells CASSQEDGGGYGYTF. The CDR3 DNA sequence: TGTGCCAGCTCCCAAGAGGACGGAGGTGGCTATGGCTACACCTTC.

In regard to this clone: This specimen includes other DNA sequences encoding the same CDR3. The chain combines TRBV29-1 with TRBJ1-2, with 7 bases that match TRBD1. Germline assignment: CDR1 SQVTM and CDR2 ANQGSEA. The J segment lost 3 bases and the V segment lost 4 bases, leaving 5 bases of the junction unmatched. This CDR3 spans 13 amino acids. CDR3 loop: CSVATGNDYGYTF. The CDR3 coding sequence is TGCAGCGTTGCGACAGGGAATGACTATGGCTACACCTTC.

This rearrangement joins TRBV5-1 to TRBJ1-2; D may be TRBD1 (5 bases). This CDR3 has 14 residues. The V end lost 3 bases, the J end lost 6 bases, and 15 bases lay between the germline ends. Germline CDR1 is SGHRS and CDR2 is YFSETQ. Written as DNA, the CDR3 is TGCGCCAGCAGCTCCCTGAATGGAGGGGATGGCTACACCTTC. Protein: CASSSLNGGDGYTF.

This chain links TRBV4-2 with TRBJ1-4; D not certain. The CDR3 spans 17 residues. CDR1 and CDR2 (germline): LGHNA, YNFKEQ. The germline V and J ends were trimmed by 0 bases and 8 bases, with 19 bases remaining between them. The CDR3 nucleotides read TGTGCCAGCAGCCAAGATCCGTCGGCCCCCGGGAGGGAAAAACTGTTTTTT. This codes for CASSQDPSAPGREKLFF.

The sample holds a few counts of this clone. The rearrangement joins TRBV7-2 to TRBJ1-2, with 7 bases aligning to TRBD1. Germline CDR1 and CDR2: SGHTA and FQGNSA. The CDR3 extends over 15 amino acids. The trim removed 5 bases at V and 3 bases at J, leaving 9 bases unmatched. The CDR3 here is CASSPRQGKDYGYTF. The CDR3 bases are TGTGCCAGCAGCCCTCGACAGGGAAAGGACTATGGCTACACCTTC.

Concerning this clone itself: Compared with germline, one end of the junction differs, possibly owing to a read error. The V call is TRBV15, the J call TRBJ1-2; possibly TRBD1 for D (6 bases). The CDR3 loop spans 16 amino acids. Germline assignment: CDR1 LNHNV and CDR2 YYDKDF (reference sequence). CDR3 loop: CTTSGQQGRSSYGYTF. As DNA, the CDR3 is TGTACCACCAGCGGTCAACAGGGACGATCTTCCTATGGCTACACCTTC.

The genes are TRBV4-3 and TRBJ2-7; maybe TRBD2 (5 bases). CDR1 and CDR2 from the germline V gene are LGHNA and YSLEER. CDR3 length equals 14 residues. V was cut by 0 bases and J by 0 bases, with 6 bases left in between. CDR3 sequence: CASSQDEGSYEQYF. The CDR3 DNA is TGCGCCAGCAGCCAAGACGAGGGCTCCTACGAGCAGTACTTC.

This chain connects TRBV10-2 to TRBJ2-7; 9 bases are shared with TRBD1. The CDR3 runs 14 residues. Germline V CDR1 and CDR2: WSHSY, SAAADI. The V gene end was trimmed by 6 bases and the J gene end by 2 bases; junction bases not matched to a gene: 5. The CDR3, as DNA: TGCGCCAGCAGCCCGGGACAGGGCCCCTACGAGCAGTACTTC. Amino acid sequence: CASSPGQGPYEQYF.

The chain uses TRBV4-3 and TRBJ2-3; 8 bases agree with TRBD1. Per germline, CDR1 LGHNA and CDR2 YSLEER. The CDR3 loop spans 16 amino acids. With V trimmed by 0 bases and J by 11 bases, 13 bases remained unmatched. CDR3 DNA sequence: TGCGCCAGCAGCCAAGATACCGGGACAGGTTCCTCGATGCAGTATTTT. Translating it yields CASSQDTGTGSSMQYF.

This clone was detected a few times. J is TRBJ1-6 and V is TRBV5-6, with TRBD1 as a possible D gene (5 bases). Germline loops: CDR1 SGHDT, CDR2 YYEEEE. This CDR3 spans 15 amino acids. Trimming cost V 3 bases and J 4 bases, with 11 bases left between them. The CDR3: CASSWAGGYNSPLHF. The CDR3 DNA reads as TGTGCCAGCAGCTGGGCGGGGGGGTATAATTCACCCCTCCACTTT.

The chain uses TRBV10-3 and TRBJ2-3, with 7 positions matching TRBD2. The ends lost 0 bases at V and 1 base at J; junction bases unmatched: 4. Germline V gives CDR1 ENHRY, CDR2 SYGVKD. The CDR3 has 16 residues. CDR3 sequence: CAISESARGGTDTQYF. The CDR3, as DNA: TGTGCCATCAGTGAGTCGGCCCGGGGGGGCACAGATACGCAGTATTTT.

The chain is built from TRBV3-1 (or the pseudogene TRBV3-2) and TRBJ2-1; the match to TRBD2 covers 7 bases. Per germline, CDR1 LGHDT and CDR2 YNNKEL (reference sequence). V was clipped by 1 base and J by 7 bases; unmatched bases: 10. This CDR3 has 16 residues. CDR3 amino acids: CASSQGPFGGVNEQFF. Written as DNA, the CDR3 is TGTGCCAGCAGCCAAGGACCATTTGGGGGGGTAAATGAGCAGTTCTTC.

The chain has TRBV11-2 and TRBJ2-1; 11 positions match TRBD2. The V gene end was trimmed by 4 bases and the J gene end by 4 bases; junction bases not matched to a gene: 6. Germline lookup yields CDR1 SGHAT and CDR2 FQNNGV. The CDR3 consists of 16 residues. The CDR3: CASSSRGTSGYNEQFF. CDR3 nucleotides: TGTGCCAGCAGCTCACGAGGGACTAGCGGATACAATGAGCAGTTCTTC.

The V gene is TRBV19, the J gene TRBJ2-3, with 7 bases that match TRBD2. This CDR3 contains 14 residues. V trimming: 3 bases; J trimming: 6 bases; junction bases outside the gene matches: 6. Germline CDR1 is LNHDA and CDR2 is SQIVND (reference sequence). CDR3 bases: TGTGCCAGTAGTATGCGACTAGCTAGTGATACGCAGTATTTT. Its translation is CASSMRLASDTQYF.

CDR3 sequence: CASSPATPVNTEAFF. In DNA form, the CDR3 reads TGTGCCAGTAGTCCGGCGACACCCGTGAACACTGAAGCTTTCTTT. This rearrangement joins TRBV19 to TRBJ1-1; no firm D call. Germline CDR1 reads LNHDA; CDR2 reads SQIVND (reference sequence). The V gene lost 5 bases and the J gene lost 0 bases, with 13 bases spanning the gap. There are 15 residues in the CDR3.

This chain uses TRBV28 with TRBJ2-7; the D gene is possibly TRBD1 (6 bases). This CDR3 is built from 14 residues. Germline lookup yields CDR1 MDHEN and CDR2 SYDVKM. Trimming pared 5 bases from V and 5 bases from J, leaving 16 bases between. CDR3 in amino acids: CASSPTHWTDEQYF. CDR3 nucleotides: TGTGCCAGCAGTCCGACACATTGGACAGACGAGCAGTACTTC.

V and J are TRBV30 and TRBJ1-1, with a possible D match to TRBD1 (6 bases). Trimming removed 4 bases from V and 1 base from J, with 10 bases in between. CDR1 is GTSNPN and CDR2 is SVGIG in the germline V gene (reference sequence). The CDR3 extends over 13 amino acids. CDR3 bases: TGTGCCTGGACTCGGACAGCGAACACTGAAGCTTTCTTT. As protein: CAWTRTANTEAFF. Based on the CDR3 plus reference TRBV30 and TRBJ1-1, the full variable domain is SQTIHQWPATLVQPVGSPLSLECTVEGTSNPNLYWYRQAAGRGLQLLFYSVGIGQISSEVPQNLSASRPQDRQFILSSKKLLLSDSGFYLCAWTRTANTEAFFGQGTRLTVV.

J is TRBJ2-5 and V is TRBV6-5; 9 bases align to TRBD1. J gave up 5 bases and V 7 bases, and 8 bases lay outside the gene matches. Germline CDR1 MNHEY, CDR2 SVGAGI. The CDR3 extends over 14 amino acids. As DNA, the CDR3 is TGTGCCAGCACCGTGGGACAGGGTGGTGAGACCCAGTACTTC. Protein product: CASTVGQGGETQYF.